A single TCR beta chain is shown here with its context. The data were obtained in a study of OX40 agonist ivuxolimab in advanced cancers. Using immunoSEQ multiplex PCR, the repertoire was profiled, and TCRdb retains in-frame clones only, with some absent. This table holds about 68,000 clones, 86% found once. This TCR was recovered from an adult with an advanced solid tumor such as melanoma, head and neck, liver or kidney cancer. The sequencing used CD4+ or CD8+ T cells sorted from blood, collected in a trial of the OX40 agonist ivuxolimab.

DNA of the CDR3: TGTGCCAGCAGCCCACTAGATAGTCCCCCCTACACCGGGGAGCTGTTTTTT. Amino acids: CASSPLDSPPYTGELFF. The V call is TRBV7-9, the J call TRBJ2-2, with D possibly being TRBD2 (5 bases). Germline V gives CDR1 SEHNR, CDR2 FQNEAQ (reference sequence). V gave up 5 bases and J gave up 3 bases, with 19 bases separating them. The CDR3 covers 17 residues.